A selection of T cell receptor beta chains follows, all from one sample in a study of shared clonotypes between healthy human individuals. Assay used: immunoSEQ multiplex PCR; TCRdb lists only in-frame clones, some missing. Among about 2.2 million clones, approximately 94% were seen once, and the ten largest hold under 2%. The sample was naive CD8+ T cells from PBMCs. The receptors originated from a man aged 18 to 35 in good health. Some clones in this sample may be carry-over from other donors' samples. The CDR3 runs from the conserved cysteine through the conserved F or W. The D gene is left open where the match is weak. Where a row states a size, it is once, few, many or the class of an expanded clone; other rows omit it.

v_call	j_call	clone_size	d_call	cdr3_nt	cdr3_aa
TRBV7-9	TRBJ2-6	-	-	TGTGCCAGCAGCTCAAAGGCCCGGGGCTCTGGGGCCAACGTCCTGACTTTC	CASSSKARGSGANVLTF
TRBV21-1	TRBJ2-7	-	-	TGTGCCAGCAGCAAAGGGCGGGCGGTGCAGTACTTC	CASSKGRAVQYF
TRBV27	TRBJ2-7	-	-	TGTGCCAGCAGTCCCGGGAGCGAGCAGTACTTC	CASSPGSEQYF
TRBV4-3	TRBJ1-1	-	-	TGCGCCAGCAGCCACACTAGCAAAGACACTGAAGCTTTCTTT	CASSHTSKDTEAFF
TRBV10-2	TRBJ2-5	-	-	TGCGCCAGCCCCTCTGGGTTAAAACTCCAAGAGACCCAGTACTTC	CASPSGLKLQETQYF
TRBV7-6	TRBJ2-1	-	-	TGTGCCAGCAGCTTAGGCGGTCTGGGCTCCTACAATGAGCAGTTCTTC	CASSLGGLGSYNEQFF
TRBV5-1	TRBJ2-1	-	TRBD2	TGCGCCAGCAGCTTGGCCCTCCTAACTAGCGAACCGAACAATGAGCAGTTCTTC	CASSLALLTSEPNNEQFF
TRBV6-4	TRBJ2-3	-	-	TGTGCCAGCAGTGATTCGGGGGATACGCAGTATTTT	CASSDSGDTQYF
TRBV7-8	TRBJ2-1	once	-	TGTGCCAGCAGCTCCTCAGGGTCCTACAATGAGCAGTTCTTC	CASSSSGSYNEQFF
TRBV2	TRBJ2-4	-	TRBD2	TGTGCCAGCAGTGAGTTTCGGGGGACTAGCAAAAACATTCAGTACTTC	CASSEFRGTSKNIQYF
TRBV4-3	TRBJ1-1	-	TRBD1	TGCGCCAGCAGCCCGGCGACAGGGTCAACTGAAGCTTTCTTT	CASSPATGSTEAFF
TRBV12-5	TRBJ2-7	-	TRBD1	TGTGCTAGTGGTTTTAACCCCAATCCCGGGACAGCGAACGAGCAGTACTTC	CASGFNPNPGTANEQYF
TRBV7-9	TRBJ2-2	-	-	TGTGCCAGCAGCCCCGGTGGAGAGACTACCTACACCGGGGAGCTGTTTTTT	CASSPGGETTYTGELFF
TRBV27	TRBJ1-2	-	-	TGTGCCAGCAGTTCGGGGGGTAGTTTGAGAGGCTACACCTTC	CASSSGGSLRGYTF
TRBV27	TRBJ2-1	-	-	TGTGCCAGCAGTTTCGGGGTCGAAGGATTCAATGAGCAGTTCTTC	CASSFGVEGFNEQFF
TRBV4-3	TRBJ1-2	once	-	TGCGCCAGCAGCCACGGGACTGCCTATGGCTACACCTTC	CASSHGTAYGYTF
TRBV10-1	TRBJ1-3	-	-	TGCGCCACCCTGGGACATCCTCACTCTGGAAACACCATATATTTT	CATLGHPHSGNTIYF
TRBV7-3	TRBJ2-1	-	-	TGTGCCAGCAGCAACCGGGACAACAATGAGCAGTTCTTC	CASSNRDNNEQFF
TRBV6-4	TRBJ1-4	-	-	TGTGCCAGCAGTGACTCTGTAACGGTCGAAGAAAAACTGTTTTTT	CASSDSVTVEEKLFF
TRBV23-1	TRBJ2-5	-	-	TGCGCCAGCAGTCGACGGCGAGGTGAGACCCAGTACTTC	CASSRRRGETQYF
TRBV4-1	TRBJ2-7	-	TRBD1	TGCGCCAGCAGCTTAAACCGGGACAGGGTGGGCGAGCAGTACTTC	CASSLNRDRVGEQYF
TRBV4-2	TRBJ2-7	-	TRBD2	TGTGCCAGCAGCCAAGATCCCGGGAGGGGATACTGGGAGCAGTACTTC	CASSQDPGRGYWEQYF
TRBV10-1	TRBJ2-5	-	TRBD2	TGCGCCAGCAGTGTGGGACTAGCGGGAGTGGAGACCCAGTACTTC	CASSVGLAGVETQYF
TRBV28	TRBJ1-1	-	-	TGTGCCACCAGACAGTTGAACACTGAAGCTTTCTTT	CATRQLNTEAFF
TRBV5-4	TRBJ2-2	-	TRBD1	TGTGCCAGCAGCGTACGAGACACCGGGACAGCGAACACCGGGGAGCTGTTTTTT	CASSVRDTGTANTGELFF
TRBV25-1	TRBJ2-1	-	TRBD1	TGTGCCAGCAGTGAATCCAGGACAGGGTCTAGGTTCTTC	CASSESRTGSRFF
TRBV6-6	TRBJ2-7	-	TRBD2	TGTGCCAGCAGTTTAGGACTAGCGGGACACTACGAGCAGTACTTC	CASSLGLAGHYEQYF